The rows below give T cell receptor beta chains drawn from one sample of a study of shared T cell receptors in the human thymus. Measured with immunoSEQ multiplex PCR; TCRdb has only the in-frame clones, and not every one. The data contain roughly 660,000 clones, roughly 88% of them singletons. This same sample was also part of a study on human thymus T cells.

Specimen: thymocytes. Receptors were obtained from a boy in the first two years of life with a congenital heart defect. Both conserved end residues are trimmed from each CDR3.

cdr3_aa v_call
ASSDPQGPRAQH TRBV19
ASSPRLAGATYNEQF TRBV7-2
ASSPKTGPYNEQF TRBV27
ASRPWGGSTDTQY TRBV7-9
ASSPTGGWTGELF TRBV4-1
ATSRDHVAAHNQPQH TRBV15
ASSPPRLSSTDTQY TRBV18
ASSSRTGQVGYEQY TRBV27
ASSPPDRREAF TRBV4-2
ASSPPDRDNQY TRBV2
ASSLVLPSGENNEQF TRBV5-4
ASLTGTTDTQY TRBV2
ASRPGQSYPLAKNIQY TRBV27
ASSQDGSGNNTGELF TRBV4-2
AISPPQRGSSYNEQF TRBV10-3
ASSLGTSGTGGTGELF TRBV5-1
ASSLGGPPTTGELF TRBV7-9
ASSTTGAETQY TRBV7-2
ATSPRKTGLAGNIQY TRBV15